This T cell receptor beta chain originates from a study of T-cell reconstitution after alpha-beta-depleted transplantation in children. CDR1 SGHDT and CDR2 YYEEEE come from the germline V gene. The CDR3 consists of 12 residues. Trimming left V 4 bases short and J 6 bases short, with 7 bases between. This sample's TCRbeta library carried unique molecular identifier barcodes. One entry per CDR3 protein results from TCRdb running MiXCR on the PCR reads. The repertoire holds over 550,000 distinct CDR3 sequences, with about 10% as singletons. This clonotype has at least ten counts. Sequencing used PBMCs from the stem cell graft donor, obtained from the stem cell graft. The TCR was taken from a human donor who donated a stem cell graft to a child with acute myeloid leukemia. The chain uses TRBV5-6 and TRBJ2-2; D is ambiguous. CDR3 DNA sequence: TGTGCCAGCAGCCTTTGGGCCGGGGAGCTGTTTTTT. Amino acid sequence: CASSLWAGELFF. The variable domain in full, completed from reference TRBV5-6 and TRBJ2-2, reads DAGVTQSPTHLIKTRGQQVTLRCSPKSGHDTVSWYQQALGQGPQFIFQYYEEEERQRGNFPDRFSGHQFPNYSSELNVNALLLGDSALYLCASSLWAGELFFGEGSRLTVL.